Described below is a single T cell receptor (beta chain) sequence and its context. TCRdb keeps only in-frame clones here, not all; method: immunoSEQ multiplex PCR. The sample holds 270,000 or so clones; about 85% are singletons and the top ten take more than 10%. The V end lost 4 bases, the J end lost 1 base, and 10 bases lay between the germline ends. The CDR3 spans 14 residues. The germline gives CDR1 SNHLY, CDR2 FYNNEI. This sample stems from a study of blood T cell repertoires in COVID-19. Sequencing was carried out using peripheral blood. The origin of this receptor is a human donor in a cohort sampled during active COVID-19. The chain has TRBV2 and TRBJ2-5; TRBD1 might be the D (5 bases). The CDR3 protein is CASSAHRSQETQYF. CDR3 sequence (DNA): TGTGCCAGCAGTGCCCACAGGTCCCAAGAGACCCAGTACTTC.